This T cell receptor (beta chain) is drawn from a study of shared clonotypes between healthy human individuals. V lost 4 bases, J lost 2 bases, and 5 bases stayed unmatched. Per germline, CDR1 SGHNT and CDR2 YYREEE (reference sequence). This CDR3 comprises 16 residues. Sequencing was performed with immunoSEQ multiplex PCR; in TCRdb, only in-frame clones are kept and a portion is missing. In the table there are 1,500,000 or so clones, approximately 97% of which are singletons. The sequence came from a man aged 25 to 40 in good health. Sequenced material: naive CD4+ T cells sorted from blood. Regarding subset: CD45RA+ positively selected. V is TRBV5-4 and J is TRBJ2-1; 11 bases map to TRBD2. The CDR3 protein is CASSTGTSGTYNEQFF. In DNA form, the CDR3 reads TGTGCCAGCAGCACAGGGACTAGCGGAACCTACAATGAGCAGTTCTTC.